This record looks at one T cell receptor beta chain sequence and its context. Its antigen remains unidentified. This sample was included in a study of siplizumab effects on memory and regulatory T cells. Findings and limits, study-wide: An assignable phenotype, naive or memory, was missing from roughly 84-95% of proliferating CD4+ or CD8+ clones. The study found naive T cells seemingly more diverse than memory cells and seemingly major alloresponse contributors. Relative to controls at 25% to 30%, mappable alloreactive CD4+ clones exhibited a mean Treg-derived proportion of more than 60% with siplizumab.

The CDR3 spans 10 residues. Deletions cut 6 bases from V and 4 bases from J, with 3 bases between. CDR1 MDHEN and CDR2 SYDVKM come from the germline V gene. Generated by immunoSEQ multiplex PCR, the TCRdb table keeps only in-frame clones and is missing some. Of some 100,000 clones listed, roughly 96% are singletons. Sequencing was performed on naive CD4+ T cells sorted from blood. The chain uses TRBV28 and TRBJ2-5; D uncertain. This clonotype originated in a human donor in good health. The CDR3 DNA is TGTGCCAGCAGCCGAGAGACCCAGTACTTC. Translation: CASSRETQYF.